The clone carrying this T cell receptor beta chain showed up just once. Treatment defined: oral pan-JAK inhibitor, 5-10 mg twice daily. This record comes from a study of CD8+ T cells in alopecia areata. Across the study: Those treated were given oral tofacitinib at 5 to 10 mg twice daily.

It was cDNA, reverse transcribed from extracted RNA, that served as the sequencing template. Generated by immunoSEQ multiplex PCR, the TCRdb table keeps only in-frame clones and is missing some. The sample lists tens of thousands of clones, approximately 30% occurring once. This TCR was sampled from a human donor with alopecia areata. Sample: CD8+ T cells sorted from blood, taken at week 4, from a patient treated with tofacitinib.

The CDR3 nucleotides are TGCAGCGTTGTAAGTAGCGCTTACGAGCAGTACTTC. It is translated as CSVVSSAYEQYF. The chain is built from TRBV29-1 and TRBJ2-7, with a possible D match to TRBD2 (5 bases). CDR3 length: 12 residues. Trimming removed 4 bases from V and 4 bases from J, with 11 bases in between. Germline CDR1 SQVTM, CDR2 ANQGSEA.